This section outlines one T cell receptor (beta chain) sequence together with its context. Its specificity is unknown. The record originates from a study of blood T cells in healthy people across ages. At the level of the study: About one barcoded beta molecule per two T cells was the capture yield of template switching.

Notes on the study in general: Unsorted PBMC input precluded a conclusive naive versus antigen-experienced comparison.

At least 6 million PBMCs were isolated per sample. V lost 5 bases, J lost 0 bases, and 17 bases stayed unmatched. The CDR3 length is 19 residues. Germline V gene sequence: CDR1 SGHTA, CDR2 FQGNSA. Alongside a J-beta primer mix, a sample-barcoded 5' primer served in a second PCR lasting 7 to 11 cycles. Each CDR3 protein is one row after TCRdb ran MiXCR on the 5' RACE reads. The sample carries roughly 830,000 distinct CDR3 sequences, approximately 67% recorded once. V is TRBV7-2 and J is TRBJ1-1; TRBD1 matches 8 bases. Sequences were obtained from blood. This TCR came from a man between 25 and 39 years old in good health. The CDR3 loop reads CASSLRTGQNDYMNTEAFF. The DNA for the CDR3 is TGTGCCAGCAGCCTTCGGACAGGGCAAAATGACTACATGAACACTGAAGCTTTCTTT. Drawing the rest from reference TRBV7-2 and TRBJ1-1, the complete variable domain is GAGVSQSPSNKVTEKGKDVELRCDPISGHTALYWYRQSLGQGLEFLIYFQGNSAPDKSGLPSDRFSAERTGGSVSTLTIQRTQQEDSAVYLCASSLRTGQNDYMNTEAFFGQGTRLTVV.